The rows below give T cell receptor beta chains drawn from one sample of a study of control samples from healthy donors and cancer patients. This table comes from immunoSEQ multiplex PCR, and its TCRdb copy is limited to in-frame clones, with some not included. There are about 100,000 clones in the sample; 85% to 95% occur only once, and 6.5% to 9.5% lies in the top ten. Sequences were obtained from blood. The receptors stem from a man younger than 35 in good health. Both conserved end residues are part of each CDR3. Fields, in order: clone size, D gene, V gene, J gene, CDR3 DNA, CDR3 protein. D genes are given only for firm matches. Size values are once, few and many counts, or a class for expanded clones, and some rows have none.

-	-	TRBV28	TRBJ1-5	TGTGCCAGCACTTTGCCTTATAGCAATCAGCCCCAGCATTTT	CASTLPYSNQPQHF
-	TRBD1	TRBV18	TRBJ2-7	TGTGCCAGCTCACCACCTAGACAGGGCTACGAGCAGTACTTC	CASSPPRQGYEQYF
-	TRBD1	TRBV15	TRBJ1-5	TGTGCCACCAGCAGAGAGCGACAGGGTGATCAGCCCCAGCATTTT	CATSRERQGDQPQHF
once	TRBD2	TRBV5-1	TRBJ2-1	TGCGCCAGCAGCTTGGCCACTAGCGGGTACAATGAGCAGTTCTTC	CASSLATSGYNEQFF
-	-	TRBV7-8	TRBJ2-7	TGTGCCAGCAGCCCTCCGCTTTTCTACGAGCAGTACTTC	CASSPPLFYEQYF
-	TRBD1	TRBV10-3	TRBJ2-1	TGTGCCATCAGTGCCCCGGACAGGGGCTACGAGCAGTTCTTC	CAISAPDRGYEQFF
-	TRBD2	TRBV6-5	TRBJ2-1	TGTGCCAGCAGTTACTCCCTTGGGAGGGCTAATGAGCAGTTCTTC	CASSYSLGRANEQFF
-	-	TRBV15	TRBJ2-1	TGTGCCACCAGCAGAGGGACACAATCCTACAATGAGCAGTTCTTC	CATSRGTQSYNEQFF
-	TRBD1	TRBV19	TRBJ2-7	TGTGCCAGTAGTTCCCGACAGGGGGCCTACGAGCAGTACTTC	CASSSRQGAYEQYF
-	TRBD1	TRBV7-3	TRBJ1-1	TGTGCCAGCAGCTTAACGGAGGACAGGTACTCTGAAGCTTTCTTT	CASSLTEDRYSEAFF
-	-	TRBV11-3	TRBJ2-1	TGTGCCAGCAGCTTAGTTTTTGCGGAAGGGCCCAATGAGCAGTTCTTC	CASSLVFAEGPNEQFF
-	-	TRBV7-2	TRBJ1-1	TGTGCCAGCAGCTTAGCTAGCAGGGGACCGACTATGAACACTGAAGCTTTCTTT	CASSLASRGPTMNTEAFF
-	-	TRBV4-1	TRBJ1-2	TGCGCCAGCAGCCAAGATCGGGCAGGGGATGGCTACACCTTC	CASSQDRAGDGYTF
-	-	TRBV29-1	TRBJ1-4	TGCAGCGCGGAGGCGGGAGGTGAAAAACTGTTTTTT	CSAEAGGEKLFF
-	TRBD1	TRBV27	TRBJ1-2	TGTGCCAGCAGGGACAGGGACTATGGCTACACCTTC	CASRDRDYGYTF
-	TRBD2	TRBV19	TRBJ2-7	TGTGCCAGTAGTACGGGAGGTTCCTACGAGCAGTACTTC	CASSTGGSYEQYF